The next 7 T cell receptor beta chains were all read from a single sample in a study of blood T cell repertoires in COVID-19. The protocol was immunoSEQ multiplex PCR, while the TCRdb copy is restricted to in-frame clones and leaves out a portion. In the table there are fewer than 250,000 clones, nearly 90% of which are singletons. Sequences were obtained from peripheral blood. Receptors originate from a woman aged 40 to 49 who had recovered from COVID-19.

The CDR3: CASSPSGGHQPQHF. The CDR3 DNA follows: TGTGCCAGCAGCCCGTCAGGGGGCCATCAGCCCCAGCATTTT. The rearrangement uses TRBV6-2 or TRBV6-3 and TRBJ1-5, with TRBD1 matching over 8 bases. V lost 6 bases to trimming and J lost 5 bases; unmatched junction nucleotides: 6. Germline CDR1 is MNHEY and CDR2 is SVGEGT. The CDR3 covers 14 residues.

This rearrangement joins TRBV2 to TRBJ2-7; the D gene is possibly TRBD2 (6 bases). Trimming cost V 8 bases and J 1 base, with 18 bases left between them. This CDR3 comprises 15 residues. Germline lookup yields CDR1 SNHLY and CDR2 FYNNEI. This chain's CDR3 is CASCFGGAGSYEQYF. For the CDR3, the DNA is TGTGCCAGCTGCTTCGGGGGAGCCGGGTCCTACGAGCAGTACTTC.

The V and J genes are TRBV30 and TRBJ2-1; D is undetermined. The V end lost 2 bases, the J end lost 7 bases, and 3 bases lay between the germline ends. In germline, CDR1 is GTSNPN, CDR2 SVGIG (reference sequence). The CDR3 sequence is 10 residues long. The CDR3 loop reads CAWSRNEQFF. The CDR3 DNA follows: TGTGCCTGGAGTCGGAATGAGCAGTTCTTC.

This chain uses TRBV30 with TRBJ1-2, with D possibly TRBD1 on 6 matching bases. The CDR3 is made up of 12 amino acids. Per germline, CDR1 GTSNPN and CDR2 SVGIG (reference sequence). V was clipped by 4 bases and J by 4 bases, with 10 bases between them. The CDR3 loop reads CAWTRGSYGYTF. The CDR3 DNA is TGTGCCTGGACCAGGGGAAGCTATGGCTACACCTTC.

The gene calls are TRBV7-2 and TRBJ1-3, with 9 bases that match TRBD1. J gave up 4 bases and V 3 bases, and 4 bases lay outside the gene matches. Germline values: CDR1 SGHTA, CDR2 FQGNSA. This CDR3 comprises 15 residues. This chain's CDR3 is CASSFTTGGGNTIYF. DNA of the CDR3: TGTGCCAGCAGCTTTACGACAGGGGGAGGAAACACCATATATTTT. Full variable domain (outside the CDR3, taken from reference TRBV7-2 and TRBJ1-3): GAGVSQSPSNKVTEKGKDVELRCDPISGHTALYWYRQSLGQGLEFLIYFQGNSAPDKSGLPSDRFSAERTGGSVSTLTIQRTQQEDSAVYLCASSFTTGGGNTIYFGEGSWLTVV.

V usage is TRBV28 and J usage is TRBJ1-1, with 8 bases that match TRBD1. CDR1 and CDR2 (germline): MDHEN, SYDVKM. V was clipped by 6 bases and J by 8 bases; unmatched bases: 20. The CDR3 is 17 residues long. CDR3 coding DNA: TGTGCCAGCAGATTAGGCCCCATCCGACAGGGGATCCCCGAAGCTTTCTTT. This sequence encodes CASRLGPIRQGIPEAFF.

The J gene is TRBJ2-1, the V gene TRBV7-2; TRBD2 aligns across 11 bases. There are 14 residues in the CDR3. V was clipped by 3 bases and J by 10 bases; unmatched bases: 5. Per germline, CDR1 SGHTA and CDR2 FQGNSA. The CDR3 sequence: CASSFSGRAREQFF. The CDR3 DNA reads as TGTGCCAGCAGCTTTAGCGGGAGGGCCCGCGAGCAGTTCTTC.